This T cell receptor beta chain comes out of a study of T cells in localized non-small cell lung cancer. General study points: Prolonged overall survival went with higher T cell density in the blood. Since sequencing was restricted to only one region of the tumor, intratumor heterogeneity remains a possibility.

Libraries were prepared by immunoSEQ multiplex PCR; TCRdb keeps only in-frame clonotypes and omits some of them. The profile shows around 54,000 clones, roughly 85% of them singletons. The CDR3 contains 15 residues. Germline V gene data show CDR1 as MNHEY and CDR2 as SVGAGI. Trimming took 0 bases from V and 5 from J; bases not matched to a gene: 6. With respect to this clone: Antigen: not known.

The source of this sequence is a male donor older than 55 with stage III squamous cell lung carcinoma. This chain links TRBV6-5 with TRBJ2-5, with 7 bases matching TRBD1. The sample was peripheral blood, taken before any cancer treatment. The CDR3 protein is CASSYSVGGWETQYF. The CDR3 DNA reads TGTGCCAGCAGTTACTCAGTAGGGGGCTGGGAGACCCAGTACTTC.